This T cell receptor (beta chain) was profiled in a study of blood T cells in healthy people across ages. J gave up 4 bases and V 6 bases, and 17 bases lay outside the gene matches. Germline CDR1 and CDR2: KGHDR and SFDVKD. The CDR3 spans 19 residues. Primed by a sample-barcoded 5' primer and a J-beta primer mix, a second PCR proceeded for about 7 to 11 cycles. A 12-random-nucleotide template-switch adaptor tagged each cDNA molecule. MiXCR, applied by TCRdb to the 5' RACE reads, yields one record per CDR3 protein. The table shows fewer than 2 million distinct CDR3 sequences, with roughly two fifths occurring only once.

Sequencing input: blood. The V call is TRBV24-1, the J call TRBJ2-3; the match to TRBD1 covers 11 bases. The sequence derives from a human donor in good health. This CDR3 is CATSRGQGATSETADTQYF. CDR3 sequence (DNA): TGTGCCACCAGTCGAGGACAGGGGGCTACTAGCGAAACGGCAGATACGCAGTATTTT.